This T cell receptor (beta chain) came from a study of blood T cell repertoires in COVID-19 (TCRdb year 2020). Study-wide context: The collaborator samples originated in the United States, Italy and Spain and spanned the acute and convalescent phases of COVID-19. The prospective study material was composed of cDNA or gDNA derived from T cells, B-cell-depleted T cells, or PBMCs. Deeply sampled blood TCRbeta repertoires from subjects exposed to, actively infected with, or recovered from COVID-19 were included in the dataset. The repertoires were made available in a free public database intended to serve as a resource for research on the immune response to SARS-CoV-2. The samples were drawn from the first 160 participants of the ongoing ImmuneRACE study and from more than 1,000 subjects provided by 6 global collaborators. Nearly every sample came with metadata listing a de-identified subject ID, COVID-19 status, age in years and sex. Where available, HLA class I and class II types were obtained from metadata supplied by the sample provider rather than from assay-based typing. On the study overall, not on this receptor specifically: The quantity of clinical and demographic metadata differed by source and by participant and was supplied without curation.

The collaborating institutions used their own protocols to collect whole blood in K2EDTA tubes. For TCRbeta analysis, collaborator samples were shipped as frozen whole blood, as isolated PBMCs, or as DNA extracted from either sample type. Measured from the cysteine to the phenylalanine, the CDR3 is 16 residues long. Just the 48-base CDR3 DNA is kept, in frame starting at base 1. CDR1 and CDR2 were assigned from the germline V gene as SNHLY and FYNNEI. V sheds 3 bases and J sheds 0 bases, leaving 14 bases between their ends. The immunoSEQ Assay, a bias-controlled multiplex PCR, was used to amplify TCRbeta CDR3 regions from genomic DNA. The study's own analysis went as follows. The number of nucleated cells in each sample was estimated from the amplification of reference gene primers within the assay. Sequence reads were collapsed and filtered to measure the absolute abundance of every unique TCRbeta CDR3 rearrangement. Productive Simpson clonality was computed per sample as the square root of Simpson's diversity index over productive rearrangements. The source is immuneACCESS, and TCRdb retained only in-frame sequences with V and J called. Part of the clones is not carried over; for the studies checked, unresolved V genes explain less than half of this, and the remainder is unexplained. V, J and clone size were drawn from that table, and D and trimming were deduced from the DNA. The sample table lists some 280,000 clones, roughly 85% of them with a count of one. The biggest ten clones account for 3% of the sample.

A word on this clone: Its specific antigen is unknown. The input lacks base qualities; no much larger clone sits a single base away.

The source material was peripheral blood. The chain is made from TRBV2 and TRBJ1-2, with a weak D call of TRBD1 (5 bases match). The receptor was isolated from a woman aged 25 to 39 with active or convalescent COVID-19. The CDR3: CASSDNLGVANYGYTF. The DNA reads TGTGCCAGCAGTGATAATTTAGGGGTCGCTAACTATGGCTACACCTTC.